Below are 26 T cell receptor beta chains sequenced from a single sample in a study of blood T cell repertoires in COVID-19. Here immunoSEQ multiplex PCR was the method, and the copy in TCRdb shows in-frame clones only, minus some. The repertoire holds some 400,000 clones, with around 87% as singletons. Sequencing was done on a sample of peripheral blood. These receptors were taken from a woman aged 25 to 39 with COVID-19, enrolled during active disease.

CDR3 region: CASTRFQGTGTEAFF. The DNA of the CDR3 is TGTGCCAGCACCCGTTTTCAGGGGACGGGCACTGAAGCTTTCTTT. The rearrangement links TRBV6-5 to TRBJ1-1, with D tentatively TRBD1 (6 bases). V lost 7 bases to trimming and J lost 4 bases, with 19 bases between them. The germline gives CDR1 MNHEY, CDR2 SVGAGI. CDR3 length: 15 amino acids.

This sequence joins TRBV5-6 and TRBJ2-5; 10 bases agree with TRBD2. Germline-derived CDR1 and CDR2 are SGHDT and YYEEEE. V lost 0 bases and J lost 5; bases outside the gene matches: 4. This CDR3 has 15 amino acids. The CDR3 loop is CASSLDLAGGETQYF. CDR3 in DNA: TGTGCCAGCAGCTTGGATTTAGCGGGAGGTGAGACCCAGTACTTC. The entire variable domain, with the rest obtained from reference TRBV5-6 and TRBJ2-5, is as follows: DAGVTQSPTHLIKTRGQQVTLRCSPKSGHDTVSWYQQALGQGPQFIFQYYEEEERQRGNFPDRFSGHQFPNYSSELNVNALLLGDSALYLCASSLDLAGGETQYFGPGTRLLVL.

The chain combines TRBV4-2 with TRBJ1-2, with D possibly TRBD1 on 6 matching bases. V lost 1 base and J 5 bases, leaving 11 bases between the germline ends. CDR1 and CDR2 from the germline V gene are LGHNA and YNFKEQ. This CDR3 comprises 14 residues. CDR3 sequence: CASSQGDTRYGYTF. CDR3 coding DNA: TGTGCCAGCAGCCAAGGGGACACCAGGTATGGCTACACCTTC.

V gene TRBV4-2 combines with J gene TRBJ2-3; 11 bases match TRBD1. CDR3 length: 14 amino acids. Germline CDR1 is LGHNA and CDR2 is YNFKEQ. After removal of 4 bases from V and 5 bases from J, the junction contained 2 bases not matched to a gene. The CDR3 sequence: CASSPGTGGDTQYF. CDR3 nucleotide sequence: TGTGCCAGCAGCCCCGGGACAGGGGGAGATACGCAGTATTTT.

The rearrangement links TRBV3-1 (or the pseudogene TRBV3-2) to TRBJ2-7, with TRBD2 matching over 8 bases. The CDR3 extends over 14 amino acids. The V gene end was trimmed by 6 bases and the J gene end by 4 bases; junction bases not matched to a gene: 8. Germline V lookup: CDR1 LGHDT, CDR2 YNNKEL (reference sequence). CDR3 loop: CASSRVAGPYEQYF. DNA of the CDR3: TGTGCCAGCAGTCGCGTAGCGGGACCGTACGAGCAGTACTTC.

The chain couples TRBV10-3 to TRBJ2-3; a weak D match, TRBD1 (6 bases). The V and J ends lost 8 bases and 1 base respectively, with 16 bases between them. Germline CDR1 and CDR2: ENHRY and SYGVKD. The CDR3 consists of 15 residues. The DNA for the CDR3 is TGTGCCATCGGATCGGAGTCAGGGGGCACAGATACGCAGTATTTT. It specifies CAIGSESGGTDTQYF.

The chain employs TRBV6-1 and TRBJ2-2; 10 bases align to TRBD2. The CDR3 contains 15 residues. The J segment lost 4 bases and the V segment lost 4 bases, leaving 3 bases of the junction unmatched. From germline, CDR1 is MNHNS and CDR2 SASEGT. The CDR3 sequence: CASSAASGSTGELFF. The CDR3 DNA reads as TGTGCCAGCAGTGCAGCTAGCGGGAGCACCGGGGAGCTGTTTTTT.

The chain uses TRBV6-5 and TRBJ1-3, with D possibly TRBD1 on 5 matching bases. This CDR3 comprises 15 residues. V was pared by 0 bases and J by 2 bases, with 8 bases between. Germline lookup yields CDR1 MNHEY and CDR2 SVGAGI. The CDR3 DNA sequence: TGTGCCAGCAGTTACTCGAGCAGGGCTGGAAACACCATATATTTT. Amino acid sequence: CASSYSSRAGNTIYF.

A remark on this clone: Distinct nucleotide sequences in the sample also encode this CDR3. V is TRBV7-9 and J is TRBJ2-7; 10 nucleotides agree with TRBD1. The CDR3 spans 14 residues. CDR1 is SEHNR and CDR2 is FQNEAQ in the germline V gene (reference sequence). The junction had 1 base not matched to a gene; V was cut back by 1 base and J by 4 bases. CDR3 in DNA: TGTGCCAGCAGCTTAGGGGACAGGGGATACGAGCAGTACTTC. This codes for CASSLGDRGYEQYF.

The chain recombines TRBV29-1 with TRBJ1-4, with a possible D match to TRBD1 (6 bases). Germline V gene data show CDR1 as SQVTM and CDR2 as ANQGSEA. V was clipped by 1 base and J by 11 bases, with 11 bases between them. CDR3 size: 12 residues. In nucleotides, the CDR3 is TGCAGCGTTGAAGCCGGCGGGGGCAAACTGTTTTTT. Translation: CSVEAGGGKLFF.

At least ten counts were recorded for this clone. The J gene is TRBJ2-1, the V gene TRBV7-6; 12 bases are shared with TRBD2. Unmatched junction bases numbered 6, after V lost 6 bases and J lost 6 bases. The CDR3 sequence is 15 residues long. In germline, CDR1 is SGHVS, CDR2 FNYEAQ. The CDR3 DNA follows: TGTGCCAGCAGTTTGACTAGCGGGAGCTCCAATGAGCAGTTCTTC. Protein: CASSLTSGSSNEQFF.

CDR3 in amino acids: CAIDRNYGYTF. The DNA of the CDR3 is TGTGCCATCGACAGGAACTATGGCTACACCTTC. The chain couples TRBV5-5 to TRBJ1-2; tentative D call: TRBD1 (6 bases). Germline loops: CDR1 SGHKS, CDR2 YYEKEE (reference sequence). This CDR3 has 11 residues. Trimming took off 9 bases at V and 2 bases at J, with 8 bases between the two ends. The full variable domain, its missing parts supplied by reference TRBV5-5 and TRBJ1-2, is DAGVTQSPTHLIKTRGQQVTLRCSPISGHKSVSWYQQVLGQGPQFIFQYYEKEERGRGNFPDRFSARQFPNYSSELNVNALLLGDSALYLCAIDRNYGYTFGSGTRLTVV.

This chain joins TRBV30 and TRBJ1-1; D unclear. The CDR3 is 11 residues long. The germline V gene has CDR1 GTSNPN and CDR2 SVGIG (reference sequence). Trimming took 5 bases from V and 1 from J, leaving 5 bases between them. CDR3 sequence reads: CAWRENTEAFF. The CDR3 DNA is TGTGCCTGGCGCGAGAACACTGAAGCTTTCTTT.

This rearrangement joins TRBV7-3 to TRBJ2-2; no clear D. V was pared by 5 bases and J by 4 bases, with 11 bases between. Germline assignment: CDR1 SGHTA and CDR2 FQGTGA. This CDR3 comprises 14 residues. The CDR3 region is CASSPPSRTGELFF. The CDR3 DNA reads TGTGCCAGCAGCCCCCCGTCTCGCACCGGGGAGCTGTTTTTT.

This sequence joins TRBV27 and TRBJ2-5; TRBD1 matches at 10 bases. Germline V lookup: CDR1 MNHEY, CDR2 SMNVEV (reference sequence). The junction had 6 bases not matched to a gene; V was cut back by 6 bases and J by 5 bases. The CDR3 is 14 residues long. Here the CDR3 reads CASRPPGQGETQYF. CDR3 bases: TGTGCCAGCAGGCCCCCGGGACAGGGGGAGACCCAGTACTTC.

V is TRBV7-2 and J is TRBJ1-1, with a weak D call TRBD1 (6 bases). Looked up from germline, CDR1 is SGHTA and CDR2 is FQGNSA. The V and J ends lost 5 bases and 0 bases respectively, with 13 bases between them. The CDR3 is made up of 15 amino acids. The DNA for the CDR3 is TGTGCCAGCAGCCTCAGGGGCCGCGTGAACACTGAAGCTTTCTTT. Protein sequence: CASSLRGRVNTEAFF. Filled out from reference TRBV7-2 and TRBJ1-1, the complete variable domain reads GAGVSQSPSNKVTEKGKDVELRCDPISGHTALYWYRQSLGQGLEFLIYFQGNSAPDKSGLPSDRFSAERTGGSVSTLTIQRTQQEDSAVYLCASSLRGRVNTEAFFGQGTRLTVV.

V usage is TRBV20-1 and J usage is TRBJ2-7; TRBD2 matches 8 bases. Germline V lookup: CDR1 DFQATT, CDR2 SNEGSKA (reference sequence). V trimming: 3 bases; J trimming: 5 bases; junction bases outside the gene matches: 15. The CDR3 totals 16 residues. The DNA of the CDR3 is TGCAGTGCTAGTAGGGGACTAGGGGCCACGGGGCACGAGCAGTACTTC. It yields the protein CSASRGLGATGHEQYF.

This chain links TRBV5-1 with TRBJ2-5, with 7 bases identical to TRBD2. The CDR3 totals 15 residues. The germline CDR1 and CDR2 sequences are SGHRS and YFSETQ. Unmatched junction bases numbered 9, after V lost 4 bases and J lost 3 bases. The CDR3 region has the DNA TGCGCCAGCAGCCCCGGGCCCCGGGGGGAAGAGACCCAGTACTTC. Translated, it gives CASSPGPRGEETQYF.

CDR3 nucleotides: TGTGCCAGCAGTTTACAGGGGTATGGGGAAGAGACCCAGTACTTC. This codes for CASSLQGYGEETQYF. The rearrangement joins TRBV28 to TRBJ2-5, with a weak D call TRBD1 (6 bases). The ends were cut back, 2 bases at V and 3 bases at J, with 13 bases in the middle. The CDR3 totals 15 residues. Looked up from germline, CDR1 is MDHEN and CDR2 is SYDVKM. Full variable domain (missing parts from reference TRBV28 and TRBJ2-5): DVKVTQSSRYLVKRTGEKVFLECVQDMDHENMFWYRQDPGLGLRLIYFSYDVKMKEKGDIPEGYSVSREKKERFSLILESASTNQTSMYLCASSLQGYGEETQYFGPGTRLLVL.

The rearrangement uses TRBV6-5 and TRBJ1-2; 9 bases agree with TRBD1. The trim removed 4 bases at V and 4 bases at J, leaving 7 bases unmatched. This CDR3 is built from 15 residues. Germline CDR1 MNHEY, CDR2 SVGAGI. CDR3 sequence (DNA): TGTGCCAGCAGTTCTTCCACAGGGGGCGCCTATGGCTACACCTTC. As protein: CASSSSTGGAYGYTF.

V is TRBV19 and J is TRBJ2-1; D may be TRBD1 (6 bases). This CDR3 region has 15 residues. The V and J ends lost 3 bases and 8 bases respectively, with 17 bases between them. From germline, CDR1 is LNHDA and CDR2 SQIVND (reference sequence). CDR3 protein: CASSINQGSRHEQFF. The CDR3 DNA sequence: TGTGCCAGTAGTATTAACCAGGGGAGTAGGCATGAGCAGTTCTTC.

V usage is TRBV28 and J usage is TRBJ2-1; D unclear. Germline CDR1 MDHEN, CDR2 SYDVKM. The CDR3 consists of 15 residues. V shed 4 bases and J shed 0 bases, with 10 bases lying between them. The CDR3 DNA reads as TGTGCCAGCAGTTCGGAGATGCACTCCTACAATGAGCAGTTCTTC. The encoded protein is CASSSEMHSYNEQFF.

This chain joins TRBV4-1 and TRBJ1-1; D perhaps matches TRBD1 (5 bases). There are 13 residues in the CDR3. CDR1 MGHRA and CDR2 YSYEKL come from the germline V gene. V was pared by 10 bases and J by 5 bases, with 17 bases between. CDR3 sequence (DNA): TGCGCCACTGGCGGGGGGGGGAGGACTGAAGCTTTCTTT. Translated: CATGGGGRTEAFF.

The rearrangement uses TRBV2 and TRBJ1-2; D is undetermined. The CDR3 extends over 16 amino acids. Per germline, CDR1 SNHLY and CDR2 FYNNEI. Trimming took off 0 bases at V and 0 bases at J, with 11 bases between the two ends. Written as DNA, the CDR3 is TGTGCCAGCAGTGAAGCGCCCGGGAACACTAACTATGGCTACACCTTC. Translated, it gives CASSEAPGNTNYGYTF.

This clone appeared a single time. The chain employs TRBV3-1 (or the pseudogene TRBV3-2) and TRBJ1-4, with 9 positions matching TRBD1. This CDR3 region has 14 residues. With 4 bases clipped from V and 5 bases from J, the junction kept 2 bases outside the gene matches. The germline gives CDR1 LGHDT, CDR2 YNNKEL (reference sequence). The CDR3 bases are TGTGCCAGCAGCCTCGGACAGGGGAATGAAAAACTGTTTTTT. The encoded protein is CASSLGQGNEKLFF.

The chain recombines TRBV12-5 with TRBJ2-1; TRBD1 agrees at 9 bases. Trimming cost V 6 bases and J 7 bases; bases outside gene matches: 10. The CDR3 extends over 15 amino acids. Germline values: CDR1 LGHNT, CDR2 FRNRAP. CDR3 DNA: TGTGCTAGTGGCCTCACAGGGGGCAAAAGGAATGAGCAGTTCTTC. As protein: CASGLTGGKRNEQFF.